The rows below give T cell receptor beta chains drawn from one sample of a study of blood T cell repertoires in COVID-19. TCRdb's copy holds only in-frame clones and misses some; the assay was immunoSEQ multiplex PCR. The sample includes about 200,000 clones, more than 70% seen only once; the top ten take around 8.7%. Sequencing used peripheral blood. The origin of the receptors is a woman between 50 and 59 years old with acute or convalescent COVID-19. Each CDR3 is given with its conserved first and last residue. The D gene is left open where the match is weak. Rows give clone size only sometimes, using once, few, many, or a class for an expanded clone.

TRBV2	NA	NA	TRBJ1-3	CASSEGLYSGNTIYF	TGTGCCAGCAGTGAGGGCCTTTACTCTGGAAACACCATATATTTT
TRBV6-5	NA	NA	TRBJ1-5	CASSSRTHQPQHF	TGTGCCAGCAGTTCCAGGACTCATCAGCCCCAGCATTTT
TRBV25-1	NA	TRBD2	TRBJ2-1	CASRTSGRGYNEQFF	TGTGCCAGCAGGACTAGCGGGAGGGGATACAATGAGCAGTTCTTC
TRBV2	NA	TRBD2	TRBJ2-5	CASILAGGALQETQYF	TGTGCCAGCATCCTAGCGGGAGGGGCCCTACAAGAGACCCAGTACTTC
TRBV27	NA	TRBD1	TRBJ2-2	CATPRQGTGELFF	TGTGCCACTCCTAGACAGGGTACCGGGGAGCTGTTTTTT
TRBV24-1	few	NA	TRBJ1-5	CASQANWGDQPQHF	TGTGCCTCCCAGGCGAATTGGGGGGATCAGCCCCAGCATTTT
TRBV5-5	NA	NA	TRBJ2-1	CASSLAYELEQFF	TGTGCCAGCAGCTTGGCATACGAGCTAGAGCAGTTCTTC
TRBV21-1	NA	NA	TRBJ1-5	CASSEGHNRNPANQPQHF	TGTGCCAGCAGCGAAGGCCACAACAGAAACCCCGCCAATCAGCCCCAGCATTTT
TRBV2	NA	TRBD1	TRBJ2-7	CAADRGDNEQYF	TGTGCCGCCGACAGGGGAGATAACGAGCAGTACTTC
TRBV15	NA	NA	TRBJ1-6	CATSGVGASNSPLHF	TGTGCCACCAGCGGGGTAGGGGCCAGTAATTCACCCCTCCACTTT
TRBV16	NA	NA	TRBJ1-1	CASSPGLGNTEAFF	TGTGCCAGCAGCCCGGGATTAGGAAACACTGAAGCTTTCTTT
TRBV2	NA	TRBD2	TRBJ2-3	CASSETGTRVDTQYF	TGTGCCAGCAGTGAAACCGGGACTAGGGTAGATACGCAGTATTTT
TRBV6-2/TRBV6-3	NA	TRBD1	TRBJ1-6	CASSYRQGAFVSLHF	TGTGCCAGCAGTTACCGGCAGGGGGCTTTTGTATCCCTCCACTTT
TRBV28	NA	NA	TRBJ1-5	CASSKDRHQPQHF	TGTGCCAGCAGTAAGGACAGACATCAGCCCCAGCATTTT
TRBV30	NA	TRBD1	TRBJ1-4	CAWMQGAREKLFF	TGTGCCTGGATGCAGGGGGCGCGCGAAAAACTGTTTTTT
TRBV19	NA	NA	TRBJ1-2	CASILTGVPYGYTF	TGTGCCAGTATCTTGACTGGCGTCCCCTATGGCTACACCTTC
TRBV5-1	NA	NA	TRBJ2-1	CASSGSGNEQFF	TGCGCCAGCAGCGGGAGCGGGAATGAGCAGTTCTTC
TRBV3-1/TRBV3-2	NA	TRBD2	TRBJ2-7	CASSPDGMRERSYEQYF	TGTGCCAGCAGCCCGGATGGGATGCGGGAGAGGTCCTACGAGCAGTACTTC
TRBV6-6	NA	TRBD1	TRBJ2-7	CASSYSGQGADEQYF	TGTGCCAGCAGTTACTCGGGACAGGGGGCGGACGAGCAGTACTTC
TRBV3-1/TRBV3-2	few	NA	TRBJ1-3	CASRAGTATGNTIYF	TGTGCCAGCCGCGCCGGGACTGCTACTGGAAACACCATATATTTT
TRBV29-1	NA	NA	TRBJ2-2	CSVYYTGELFF	TGCAGCGTATATTACACCGGGGAGCTGTTTTTT
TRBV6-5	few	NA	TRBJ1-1	CASSYSRGDTEAFF	TGTGCCAGCAGTTACTCTAGAGGAGACACTGAAGCTTTCTTT
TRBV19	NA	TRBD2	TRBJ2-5	CASSDVAGDPWKTQYF	TGTGCCAGTAGCGACGTAGCGGGAGACCCGTGGAAGACCCAGTACTTC
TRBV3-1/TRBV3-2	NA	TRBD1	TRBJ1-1	CASSQDWTGLANTEAFF	TGTGCCAGCAGCCAAGATTGGACAGGGCTAGCGAACACTGAAGCTTTCTTT
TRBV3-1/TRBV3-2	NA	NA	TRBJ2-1	CASSPPGEQFF	TGTGCCAGCAGCCCCCCGGGTGAGCAGTTCTTC
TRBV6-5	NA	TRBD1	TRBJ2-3	CASRTGQGAPWQYF	TGTGCCAGCAGGACCGGACAGGGAGCCCCTTGGCAGTATTTT
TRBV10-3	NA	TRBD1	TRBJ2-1	CAISDGSTGNSNEQFF	TGTGCCATCAGTGATGGATCGACAGGGAACTCTAATGAGCAGTTCTTC
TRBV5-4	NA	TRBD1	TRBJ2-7	CASSTPGTVYEQYF	TGTGCCAGCAGCACCCCCGGGACAGTCTACGAGCAGTACTTC
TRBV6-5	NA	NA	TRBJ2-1	CASTRSPGLHNEQFF	TGTGCCAGCACCAGGTCCCCTGGACTCCACAATGAGCAGTTCTTC
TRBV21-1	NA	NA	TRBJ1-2	CASLGATRRGDYGYTF	TGTGCCAGCCTGGGGGCGACTCGCCGAGGGGACTATGGCTACACCTTC
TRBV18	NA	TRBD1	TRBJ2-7	CASSPTPGQGARSIYEQYF	TGTGCCAGCTCACCAACCCCGGGACAGGGGGCCAGGAGCATCTACGAGCAGTACTTC
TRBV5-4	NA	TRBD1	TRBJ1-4	CASSSGTGREKLFF	TGTGCCAGCAGCTCAGGGACAGGGAGAGAAAAACTGTTTTTT
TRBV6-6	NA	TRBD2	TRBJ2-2	CASSPRVWTSRNTGELFF	TGTGCCAGCAGTCCCCGGGTCTGGACTAGCAGGAACACCGGGGAGCTGTTTTTT
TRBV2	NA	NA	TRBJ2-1	CASQDSLNEQFF	TGTGCCAGCCAGGACAGCTTGAATGAGCAGTTCTTC
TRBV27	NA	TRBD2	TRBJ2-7	CASSSLAGLPYEQYF	TGTGCCAGCAGTTCCTTAGCGGGATTGCCCTACGAGCAGTACTTC
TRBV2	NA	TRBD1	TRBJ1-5	CASGDRGSNQPQHF	TGTGCCAGCGGGGACAGGGGTAGCAATCAGCCCCAGCATTTT
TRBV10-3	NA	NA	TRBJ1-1	CAISESSGMNTEAFF	TGTGCCATCAGTGAGTCCTCAGGGATGAACACTGAAGCTTTCTTT
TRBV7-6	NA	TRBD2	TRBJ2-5	CASSLNPPGRGETQYF	TGTGCCAGCAGCTTAAATCCCCCAGGGAGGGGAGAGACCCAGTACTTC
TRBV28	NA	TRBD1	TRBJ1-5	CASSHRGWQPQHF	TGTGCCAGCAGTCACAGGGGGTGGCAGCCCCAGCATTTT
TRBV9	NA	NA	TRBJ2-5	CASSVGAGILETQYF	TGTGCCAGCAGCGTAGGGGCGGGGATTTTAGAGACCCAGTACTTC
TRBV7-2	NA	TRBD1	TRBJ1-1	CASRVAGTGPAEAFF	TGTGCCAGCAGAGTCGCCGGGACAGGTCCGGCTGAAGCTTTCTTT
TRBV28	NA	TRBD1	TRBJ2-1	CASSPYRGRNEQFF	TGTGCCAGCAGTCCCTACAGGGGGCGGAATGAGCAGTTCTTC